The 26 T cell receptor beta chains in this list originate from one sample, sequenced in a study of blood T cell repertoires in COVID-19. The repertoire was sequenced with immunoSEQ multiplex PCR; TCRdb's copy has only in-frame clones and lacks some. The profile covers approximately 230,000 clones, with 88% appearing a single time and more than 1.2% taken by the ten largest. Source material: peripheral blood. The receptors come from a man older than 75 with acute or convalescent COVID-19.

This sequence joins TRBV18 and TRBJ2-7; D might be TRBD2 (6 bases). The CDR3 runs to 14 residues. Per the germline V gene, CDR1 is KGHSH and CDR2 is LQKENI. The V end was cut by 3 bases, the J end by 7 bases, with 16 bases between. CDR3 sequence reads: CASSPRGNGLEQYF. CDR3 in DNA: TGTGCCAGCTCACCCCGCGGGAATGGGTTGGAGCAGTACTTC.

The chain combines TRBV3-1 (or the pseudogene TRBV3-2) with TRBJ2-5; maybe TRBD1 (5 bases). The CDR3 has 16 residues. Deletions cut 3 bases from V and 4 bases from J, with 18 bases between. Germline CDR1 is LGHDT and CDR2 is YNNKEL (reference sequence). The CDR3 loop reads CASSHSRGAGRETQYF. The CDR3 DNA sequence: TGTGCCAGCAGCCACAGTAGGGGCGCCGGACGAGAGACCCAGTACTTC.

V usage is TRBV28 and J usage is TRBJ2-1; no reliable D call. The V gene lost 7 bases and the J gene lost 7 bases, with 8 bases spanning the gap. From germline, CDR1 is MDHEN and CDR2 SYDVKM. The CDR3 is 11 residues long. The CDR3 sequence: CASIENNEQFF. The CDR3 DNA is TGTGCCAGCATCGAGAATAATGAGCAGTTCTTC.

V and J are TRBV6-2 or TRBV6-3 and TRBJ1-1; 10 bases are a match to TRBD1. This CDR3 comprises 14 residues. Trimming at V came to 2 bases and at J to 11 bases, leaving 8 bases not matched to a gene. The V gene's germline CDR1 is MNHEY and CDR2 SVGEGT. The chain's CDR3 is CASSYGGTGVGAFF. The DNA for the CDR3 is TGTGCCAGCAGTTACGGCGGGACAGGGGTCGGGGCTTTCTTT.

The chain joins TRBV7-3 to TRBJ2-1; tentatively, D is TRBD2 (6 bases). The CDR3 is made up of 16 amino acids. V was cut by 5 bases and J by 4 bases, with 18 bases left in between. Germline CDR1 is SGHTA and CDR2 is FQGTGA. Here the CDR3 DNA reads TGTGCCAGCAGCCTTACCTCTGGGGGGATTTACAATGAGCAGTTCTTC. Its translation: CASSLTSGGIYNEQFF.

The chain recombines TRBV6-2 or TRBV6-3 with TRBJ2-1; 14 bases align to TRBD2. The CDR3 is 20 residues long. CDR1 and CDR2 from the germline V gene are MNHEY and SVGEGT. V dropped 0 bases and J dropped 2; count of bases not matched to a gene: 9. CDR3 loop: CASSYSSGLAGGPTYNEQFF. CDR3 nucleotide sequence: TGTGCCAGCAGTTACTCTTCCGGACTAGCGGGAGGCCCTACCTACAATGAGCAGTTCTTC.

As DNA, the CDR3 is TGTGCCAGCAGGGGGACAGTACTTAATGAAAAACTGTTTTTT. It specifies CASRGTVLNEKLFF. V and J are TRBV6-5 and TRBJ1-4, with TRBD1 identical over 7 bases. Germline CDR1 reads MNHEY; CDR2 reads SVGAGI. After removal of 6 bases from V and 4 bases from J, the junction contained 5 bases not matched to a gene. The CDR3 consists of 14 residues.

The genes are TRBV7-2 and TRBJ2-4, with 11 nucleotides matching TRBD2. From germline, CDR1 is SGHTA and CDR2 FQGNSA. The CDR3 has 16 residues. V gave up 6 bases and J gave up 0 bases; unmatched junction bases: 4. The CDR3 region is CASRSSGGLAKNIQYF. The CDR3 coding sequence is TGTGCCAGCAGGTCTAGCGGGGGGTTAGCCAAAAACATTCAGTACTTC.

This chain joins TRBV12-3 or TRBV12-4 and TRBJ2-7, with 10 positions matching TRBD2. V gave up 6 bases and J gave up 3 bases; unmatched junction bases: 2. The CDR3 totals 13 residues. Written as DNA, the CDR3 is TGTGCCAGCAGGGCTAGCGGGAGCTACGAGCAGTACTTC. Translating it yields CASRASGSYEQYF.

The chain employs TRBV5-8 and TRBJ1-5; the match to TRBD1 covers 8 bases. CDR1 and CDR2 from the germline V gene are SGHTS and YDEGEE. This CDR3 is 14 amino acids long. J was trimmed by 6 bases and V by 7 bases; bases with no gene match: 9. For the CDR3, the DNA is TGTGCCAGCGGCGTACAGGGGGGAAGTCAGCCCCAGCATTTT. Translation gives CASGVQGGSQPQHF.

This clone was seen just once. The DNA of the CDR3 is TGCGCCAGCAGCTTGGGGACAGGCCTCTCCTACGAGCAGTACTTC. Translation: CASSLGTGLSYEQYF. The gene calls are TRBV5-1 and TRBJ2-7; 7 bases line up with TRBD1. Germline V gives CDR1 SGHRS, CDR2 YFSETQ. J was trimmed by 0 bases and V by 0 bases; bases with no gene match: 3. The CDR3 extends over 15 amino acids.

This chain joins TRBV5-1 and TRBJ1-1; D is uncertain. Trimming left V 1 base short and J 6 bases short, with 7 bases between. CDR1 is SGHRS, CDR2 YFSETQ, per germline. The CDR3 has 12 residues. CDR3 residues: CASSLPVSEAFF. The CDR3 DNA sequence: TGCGCCAGCAGCTTGCCAGTGTCTGAAGCTTTCTTT.

V usage is TRBV5-1 and J usage is TRBJ2-1, with 9 bases matching TRBD2. This CDR3 comprises 18 residues. Germline CDR1 is SGHRS and CDR2 is YFSETQ. The J segment lost 0 bases and the V segment lost 1 base, leaving 8 bases of the junction unmatched. CDR3 DNA sequence: TGCGCCAGCAGCTTGCGTGATAGCGGGGGCCCCTCCTACAATGAGCAGTTCTTC. Amino acids: CASSLRDSGGPSYNEQFF.

The chain employs TRBV19 and TRBJ1-3; weak D call: TRBD1 (6 bases). This CDR3 has 13 amino acids. Germline assignment: CDR1 LNHDA and CDR2 SQIVND (reference sequence). Between the trimmed V and J ends, which lost 5 bases and 4 bases, there was a span of 9 bases. CDR3 in DNA: TGTGCCAGTAGTGGGACACGCGGAAACACCATATATTTT. This sequence encodes CASSGTRGNTIYF.

The genes are TRBV10-2 and TRBJ2-5; possible D gene TRBD1, 5 bases. CDR1 WSHSY and CDR2 SAAADI come from the germline V gene. Trimming shortened V by 3 bases and J by 1 base, and 15 bases separated the two germline ends. This CDR3 spans 16 amino acids. This CDR3 reads CASSESGQGLQETQYF. The DNA for the CDR3 is TGCGCCAGCAGTGAAAGTGGTCAGGGCCTCCAAGAGACCCAGTACTTC.

V and J are TRBV9 and TRBJ1-2; possibly TRBD1 for D (5 bases). The CDR3 is 15 amino acids. From germline, CDR1 is SGDLS and CDR2 YYNGEE. V was cut by 0 bases and J by 8 bases, with 17 bases left in between. The CDR3 DNA is TGTGCCAGCAGCGTAGATTCGTTTGGGGGAGGCGGCTACACCTTC. Amino acids: CASSVDSFGGGGYTF.

The chain uses TRBV7-8 and TRBJ1-5; possible D gene TRBD1, 6 bases. CDR1 is SGHVS, CDR2 FQNEAQ, per germline. V shed 3 bases and J shed 2 bases, with 11 bases lying between them. CDR3 length equals 15 residues. CDR3 nucleotide sequence: TGTGCCAGCAGCTTGTCGGGACACCGCAATCAGCCCCAGCATTTT. Residues: CASSLSGHRNQPQHF.

The V gene is TRBV12-3 or TRBV12-4, the J gene TRBJ1-2, with 8 nucleotides matching TRBD1. The junction had 12 bases not matched to a gene; V was cut back by 4 bases and J by 14 bases. This CDR3 is 13 amino acids long. The CDR3 DNA sequence: TGTGCCAGCAGTTCCGGGACAGGCCCCCACAAAACCTTC. Encoded protein: CASSSGTGPHKTF.

The chain links TRBV7-9 to TRBJ2-2; possible D gene TRBD2, 6 bases. The V end lost 0 bases, the J end lost 4 bases, and 9 bases lay between the germline ends. The CDR3 loop spans 15 amino acids. Germline V CDR1 and CDR2: SEHNR, FQNEAQ (reference sequence). Here the CDR3 DNA reads TGTGCCAGCAGCTTAGCTGGCGGGACCACCGGGGAGCTGTTTTTT. This gives the protein CASSLAGGTTGELFF.

This clone occurred once. The rearrangement uses TRBV6-5 and TRBJ2-1, with TRBD2 matching 10 bases. This CDR3 contains 15 residues. Germline assignment: CDR1 MNHEY and CDR2 SVGAGI. V lost 4 bases and J lost 6; bases outside the gene matches: 6. CDR3 amino acids: CASSFSGGAVNEQFF. The CDR3 DNA reads TGTGCCAGCAGTTTCAGCGGGGGGGCCGTCAATGAGCAGTTCTTC.

The chain carries TRBV5-4 and TRBJ2-1, with TRBD2 identical over 8 bases. In germline, CDR1 is SGHNT, CDR2 YYREEE (reference sequence). The CDR3 contains 17 residues. V shed 0 bases and J 0 bases; nucleotides not matched to a gene: 5. In nucleotides, the CDR3 is TGTGCCAGCAGCTTGGTCGGCGGGAGGAGCTCCTACAATGAGCAGTTCTTC. This sequence encodes CASSLVGGRSSYNEQFF.

The chain's CDR3 is CASSSHRTSGKETQYF. CDR3 nucleotides: TGTGCCAGCAGTTCCCACCGGACTAGCGGGAAAGAGACCCAGTACTTC. The rearrangement joins TRBV6-5 to TRBJ2-5; 12 nucleotides agree with TRBD2. Germline V CDR1 and CDR2: MNHEY, SVGAGI. J lost 3 bases, V lost 4 bases, and 6 bases had no gene match. The CDR3 sequence is 16 residues long.

The J gene is TRBJ1-1, the V gene TRBV12-3 or TRBV12-4; D perhaps matches TRBD1 (6 bases). This CDR3 has 13 residues. The V and J ends lost 3 bases and 8 bases respectively, with 13 bases between them. CDR3 sequence: CASSLQTGGEAFF. In nucleotides, the CDR3 is TGTGCCAGCAGTTTGCAGACAGGTGGGGAAGCTTTCTTT.

V and J are TRBV14 and TRBJ1-3; TRBD1 might be the D (6 bases). The CDR3 has 14 residues. CDR1 is SGHDN, CDR2 FVKESK, per germline. The V end lost 3 bases, the J end lost 3 bases, and 9 bases lay between the germline ends. The CDR3 nucleotides read TGTGCCAGCAGCCAGGGGACATTTGGAAACACCATATATTTT. This codes for CASSQGTFGNTIYF. Combining the CDR3 with reference TRBV14 and TRBJ1-3 gives the whole variable domain EAGVTQFPSHSVIEKGQTVTLRCDPISGHDNLYWYRRVMGKEIKFLLHFVKESKQDESGMPNNRFLAERTGGTYSTLKVQPAELEDSGVYFCASSQGTFGNTIYFGEGSWLTVV.

The chain is built from TRBV15 and TRBJ2-3; 9 positions match TRBD1. Germline assignment: CDR1 LNHNV and CDR2 YYDKDF (reference sequence). The CDR3 sequence is 15 residues long. The junction had 6 bases not matched to a gene; V was cut back by 5 bases and J by 3 bases. Written as DNA, the CDR3 is TGTGCCACCAGCCTGGGACAGGGTGAAACAGATACGCAGTATTTT. Amino acids: CATSLGQGETDTQYF.

The chain couples TRBV6-1 to TRBJ2-7; D unclear. Germline V gene sequence: CDR1 MNHNS, CDR2 SASEGT. CDR3 length: 14 amino acids. V lost 1 base, J lost 6 bases, and 13 bases lay in between. The CDR3 loop is CASSEVLEDSEQYF. In nucleotides, the CDR3 is TGTGCCAGCAGTGAAGTCCTCGAGGATTCCGAGCAGTACTTC.